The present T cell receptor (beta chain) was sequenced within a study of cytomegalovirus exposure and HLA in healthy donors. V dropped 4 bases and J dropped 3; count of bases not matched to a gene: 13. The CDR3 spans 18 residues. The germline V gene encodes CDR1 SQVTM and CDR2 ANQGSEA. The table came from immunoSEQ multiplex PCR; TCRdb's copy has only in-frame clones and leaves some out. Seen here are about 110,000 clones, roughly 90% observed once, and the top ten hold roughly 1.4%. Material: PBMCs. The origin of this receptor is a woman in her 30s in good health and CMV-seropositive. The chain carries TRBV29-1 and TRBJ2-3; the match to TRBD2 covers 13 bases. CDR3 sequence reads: CSVVGLAGERRRTDTQYF. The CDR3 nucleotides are TGCAGCGTTGTCGGACTAGCGGGAGAAAGAAGGAGAACAGATACGCAGTATTTT.